A selection of T cell receptor beta chains follows, all from one sample in a study of Graves' ophthalmopathy and Graves' hyperthyroidism. TCRdb redid the calling of the multiplex PCR reads with MiXCR, one entry per CDR3 protein. This table has about 1.2 million distinct CDR3 sequences, about 36% appearing once. Sequenced: peripheral blood or thyroid tissue (not recorded which). The receptors stem from an adult man with Graves' hyperthyroidism. CDR3s include the opening cysteine and the closing phenylalanine or tryptophan. A D gene is named only where the DNA matches it firmly. Only part of the rows carry a size: once, few, many, or a class if the clone is expanded.

TRBV11-2,.,TRBJ2-5,many,CASSLDLGGDRETQYF,TGTGCCAGCAGCTTAGATCTTGGCGGGGATAGGGAGACCCAGTACTTC
TRBV10-3,TRBD1,TRBJ2-5,.,CAISGTGVEKTQYF,TGTGCCATCAGTGGGACAGGGGTGGAGAAGACCCAGTACTTC
TRBV7-9,TRBD1,TRBJ1-5,many,CASSSTGWDNQPQHF,TGTGCCAGCAGCTCGACAGGGTGGGATAATCAGCCCCAGCATTTT
TRBV20-1,TRBD1,TRBJ2-2,many,CSARPDRGRGTGELFF,TGCAGTGCTAGACCAGACAGGGGGCGAGGCACCGGGGAGCTGTTTTTT
TRBV7-6,.,TRBJ1-5,many,CASSLGGAGNQPQHF,TGTGCCAGCAGCTTAGGGGGGGCTGGCAATCAGCCCCAGCATTTT
TRBV5-1,.,TRBJ1-2,many,CASSADPIANYGYTF,TGCGCCAGCAGCGCTGATCCAATAGCTAACTATGGCTACACCTTC
TRBV7-9,.,TRBJ2-7,many,CASSHSAGTETYEQYF,TGTGCCAGCAGCCATTCAGCCGGGACGGAGACCTACGAGCAGTACTTC
TRBV6-5,.,TRBJ1-6,.,CASKNGYNSPLHF,TGTGCCAGCAAGAACGGTTATAATTCACCCCTCCACTTT
TRBV7-3,.,TRBJ1-1,.,CASKVGASNTEAFF,TGTGCCAGCAAGGTCGGGGCTTCGAACACTGAAGCTTTCTTT
TRBV15,.,TRBJ2-7,many,CATSRDVRGGHEQYF,TGTGCCACCAGCAGAGATGTCAGGGGAGGGCACGAGCAGTACTTC
TRBV29-1,.,TRBJ2-1,few,CSSSRGGSYNEQFF,TGCAGCTCCTCCCGAGGGGGTTCCTACAATGAGCAGTTCTTC
TRBV6-6,.,TRBJ1-4,many,CASSHTKLFF,TGTGCCAGCAGCCATACTAAACTGTTTTTT
TRBV5-1,.,TRBJ2-2,many,CASSLATGTGELFF,TGCGCCAGCAGCTTGGCCACGGGAACCGGGGAGCTGTTTTTT
TRBV20-1,TRBD1,TRBJ1-2,many,CSATRQGGYYTF,TGCAGTGCAACTCGACAGGGGGGATATTACACCTTC
TRBV6-5,TRBD2,TRBJ2-5,once,CASSYELAGAQETQYF,TGTGCCAGCAGTTACGAACTAGCGGGCGCCCAAGAGACCCAGTACTTC